This entry lists 13 T cell receptor beta chains sequenced from one sample in a study of blood T cell repertoires in COVID-19. Some clones are missing from TCRdb's copy, which holds only in-frame ones; the method was immunoSEQ multiplex PCR. The sample includes roughly 140,000 clones, 84% of them seen just once. Sequenced input: peripheral blood. The receptor source for this set is a human donor in a cohort sampled during active COVID-19.

This chain links TRBV7-2 with TRBJ1-2; TRBD1 matches 9 bases. J lost 4 bases, V lost 8 bases, and 2 bases had no gene match. Germline V gene data show CDR1 as SGHTA and CDR2 as FQGNSA. The CDR3 contains 12 residues. CDR3 region: CASVDRGYGYTF. The CDR3 nucleotides read TGTGCCAGCGTGGACAGGGGCTATGGCTACACCTTC.

This chain joins TRBV6-5 and TRBJ1-5; 10 bases align to TRBD1. The CDR3 is made up of 15 amino acids. Per germline, CDR1 MNHEY and CDR2 SVGAGI. Trimming at V came to 6 bases and at J to 3 bases, leaving 5 bases not matched to a gene. The CDR3 sequence: CASSWGQGNNQPQHF. The CDR3 DNA is TGTGCCAGCAGCTGGGGACAGGGGAACAATCAGCCCCAGCATTTT.

This sequence joins TRBV9 and TRBJ2-3; D possibly corresponds to TRBD2 (6 bases). CDR3 size: 16 residues. V was pared by 0 bases and J by 2 bases, with 13 bases between. CDR1 is SGDLS and CDR2 is YYNGEE in the germline V gene. CDR3 amino acids: CASSVAIADNTDTQYF. CDR3 bases: TGTGCCAGCAGCGTAGCAATAGCGGATAACACAGATACGCAGTATTTT.

This chain joins TRBV4-1 and TRBJ2-2; 7 bases line up with TRBD1. The CDR3 loop spans 18 amino acids. Losses at the gene ends were 1 base for V and 9 bases for J; bases not matched to a gene: 17. Germline V gene sequence: CDR1 MGHRA, CDR2 YSYEKL. CDR3 DNA sequence: TGCGCCAGCAGCCAAGGGACCGGTGTACAGGGGCTAGGCAGGGAGCTGTTTTTT. Translation: CASSQGTGVQGLGRELFF.

This clone was observed a few times. The chain combines TRBV7-3 with TRBJ2-1; 9 nucleotides match TRBD2. With V trimmed by 0 bases and J by 4 bases, 1 base remained unmatched. CDR1 is SGHTA and CDR2 is FQGTGA in the germline V gene. This CDR3 is built from 15 residues. The CDR3 is CASSLTSGGYNEQFF. The CDR3 bases are TGTGCCAGCAGCTTAACTAGCGGGGGTTACAATGAGCAGTTCTTC.

The chain recombines TRBV6-5 with TRBJ1-1; a possible D gene is TRBD1 (5 bases). Trimming took off 5 bases at V and 6 bases at J, with 13 bases between the two ends. CDR3 length: 13 amino acids. The germline CDR1 and CDR2 sequences are MNHEY and SVGAGI. The CDR3 region has the DNA TGTGCCAGCAGTCCGCAGGGAAGACCTGAAGCTTTCTTT. Residues: CASSPQGRPEAFF.

This chain uses TRBV5-4 with TRBJ2-1, with 7 positions matching TRBD2. Germline trimming cut 3 bases from V and 1 base from J; bases unmatched to any gene: 7. CDR3 length: 16 residues. The germline gives CDR1 SGHNT, CDR2 YYREEE (reference sequence). CDR3 nucleotides: TGTGCCAGCAGCTACCTCGGAGCGGGGTCCTACAATGAGCAGTTCTTC. Translation gives CASSYLGAGSYNEQFF.

This chain joins TRBV5-1 and TRBJ2-6; D is uncertain. Germline V gives CDR1 SGHRS, CDR2 YFSETQ. The CDR3 runs 18 residues. Deletions cut 1 base from V and 0 bases from J, with 14 bases between. DNA for the CDR3: TGCGCCAGCAGCTTGAACAGTGCTACAAACTCTGGGGCCAACGTCCTGACTTTC. Protein: CASSLNSATNSGANVLTF.

This chain links TRBV6-1 with TRBJ1-2, with TRBD1 matching 7 bases. The CDR3 has 16 residues. V trimming: 2 bases; J trimming: 7 bases; junction bases outside the gene matches: 13. The V gene's germline CDR1 is MNHNS and CDR2 SASEGT. In DNA form, the CDR3 reads TGTGCCAGCAGTGAACGTAACAGGGGTAGAGGACGTGGCTACACCTTC. Translated: CASSERNRGRGRGYTF.

The gene calls are TRBV24-1 and TRBJ2-5, with 9 bases lining up with TRBD1. The CDR3 sequence is 16 residues long. Germline assignment: CDR1 KGHDR and CDR2 SFDVKD. V gave up 7 bases and J gave up 4 bases; unmatched junction bases: 12. The CDR3 bases are TGTGCCACCAGGTCAGACAGGGGGGGTCTAGGAGAGACCCAGTACTTC. It codes for CATRSDRGGLGETQYF.

V is TRBV6-5 and J is TRBJ1-1, with 8 bases fitting TRBD1. Germline loops: CDR1 MNHEY, CDR2 SVGAGI. This CDR3 spans 16 amino acids. Trimming at V came to 4 bases and at J to 5 bases, leaving 12 bases not matched to a gene. The CDR3 protein is CASSSRTGRRDTEAFF. The CDR3 DNA follows: TGTGCCAGCAGTTCCAGGACAGGGAGAAGGGATACTGAAGCTTTCTTT.

This clone showed up just once. This chain uses TRBV21-1 with TRBJ1-1; whether TRBD1, the table's D call, matches the DNA was not checked. TRBV21-1 is assigned pseudogene status. The length of the CDR3 is 17 residues. CDR3 in DNA: TGTGCCAGCAGCAAATCCTGCTGCGACACCTGGGCCACTGAAGCTTTCTTT. Amino acids: CASSKSCCDTWATEAFF.

This chain joins TRBV5-4 and TRBJ2-5; maybe TRBD1 (5 bases). Germline V gene lookup returns CDR1 SGHNT and CDR2 YYREEE (reference sequence). This CDR3 has 14 residues. V was shortened by 7 bases and J by 1 base, with 14 bases between the two germline ends. CDR3 DNA sequence: TGTGCCAGCCGTCCCTGGGGCAGCCAAGAGACCCAGTACTTC. Translated: CASRPWGSQETQYF.